One and the same sample provided the 14 T cell receptor beta chains below, sequenced in a study of CD8+ T cells in alopecia areata. The treatment was: oral pan-JAK inhibitor, 5-10 mg twice daily. cDNA serving as the sequencing template came from extracted, reverse transcribed RNA. Data came from immunoSEQ multiplex PCR; TCRdb stores just in-frame clones and leaves some out. In the table there are 150,000 to 200,000 clones, 60% of which are singletons. This material consisted of CD4+ T cells sorted from blood, taken at week 24, from a patient treated with tofacitinib. Receptors originate from a human donor with alopecia areata.

V gene TRBV11-2 combines with J gene TRBJ2-5, with 11 positions matching TRBD1. The CDR3 length is 16 residues. The V and J ends lost 5 bases and 9 bases, in that order; junction bases with no gene match: 14. The germline CDR1 and CDR2 sequences are SGHAT and FQNNGV. CDR3 sequence: CASSRTPGQGVMAQYF. In nucleotides, the CDR3 is TGTGCCAGCAGCCGGACCCCGGGACAGGGGGTTATGGCCCAGTACTTC.

The chain combines TRBV27 with TRBJ1-5, with 9 bases identical to TRBD1. The CDR3 totals 14 residues. CDR1 is MNHEY and CDR2 is SMNVEV in the germline V gene (reference sequence). The V gene end was trimmed by 5 bases and the J gene end by 7 bases; junction bases not matched to a gene: 6. The CDR3 region has the DNA TGTGCCAGCAGTGATGGGACAGGGCTGCAGCCCCAGCATTTT. It codes for CASSDGTGLQPQHF.

The V gene is TRBV6-5, the J gene TRBJ1-2; D remains ambiguous. In germline, CDR1 is MNHEY, CDR2 SVGAGI. Trimming removed 2 bases from V and 8 bases from J, with 12 bases in between. CDR3 length equals 13 residues. DNA for the CDR3: TGTGCCAGCAGTTACGACGGAGAACTAGGCTACACCTTC. It codes for CASSYDGELGYTF.

This clone was seen a few times. This chain joins TRBV27 and TRBJ1-2; TRBD1 agrees at 9 bases. Germline-derived CDR1 and CDR2 are MNHEY and SMNVEV (reference sequence). With V trimmed by 5 bases and J by 4 bases, 2 bases remained unmatched. The CDR3 sequence is 13 residues long. CDR3 amino acids: CASSPGQGYGYTF. The CDR3 DNA follows: TGTGCCAGCAGTCCGGGACAGGGCTATGGCTACACCTTC.

This clone came up a few times. The chain links TRBV5-1 to TRBJ1-2; D not certain. The V gene lost 5 bases and the J gene lost 6 bases, with 14 bases spanning the gap. This CDR3 is built from 13 residues. The V gene's germline CDR1 is SGHRS and CDR2 YFSETQ. CDR3 amino acids: CASRPSLGDGYTF. In nucleotides, the CDR3 is TGCGCCAGCAGACCCTCACTAGGAGATGGCTACACCTTC.

V gene TRBV25-1 combines with J gene TRBJ2-5, with D tentatively TRBD2 (5 bases). The CDR3 consists of 14 residues. CDR1 is MGHDK and CDR2 is SYGVNS in the germline V gene. The ends were cut back, 6 bases at V and 4 bases at J, with 15 bases in the middle. The CDR3 nucleotides read TGTGCCAGCAGCCCCACTAGGCCCACAGAGACCCAGTACTTC. Its protein product is CASSPTRPTETQYF.

The chain joins TRBV27 to TRBJ2-7; 9 bases line up with TRBD2. CDR1 is MNHEY and CDR2 is SMNVEV in the germline V gene (reference sequence). The CDR3 sequence is 17 residues long. The V segment lost 6 bases and the J segment 3 bases; nucleotides outside the gene matches: 15. For the CDR3, the DNA is TGTGCCAGCAGAGCCGGGACTAGCCCCCTTATAAGCTACGAGCAGTACTTC. The encoded protein is CASRAGTSPLISYEQYF.

The chain carries TRBV27 and TRBJ2-7, with a possible D match to TRBD2 (6 bases). This CDR3 is built from 12 residues. Germline V gene lookup returns CDR1 MNHEY and CDR2 SMNVEV (reference sequence). The V gene lost 3 bases and the J gene lost 5 bases, with 8 bases spanning the gap. CDR3 sequence reads: CASSFSGDEQYF. The CDR3 nucleotides are TGTGCCAGCAGTTTCTCGGGGGACGAGCAGTACTTC.

This clone showed up just a few times. The J gene is TRBJ2-7, the V gene TRBV11-2; TRBD1 aligns across 7 bases. CDR1 is SGHAT, CDR2 FQNNGV, per germline. The CDR3 consists of 16 residues. V shed 1 base and J 0 bases; nucleotides not matched to a gene: 6. The CDR3 DNA reads TGTGCCAGCAGCTTAGGGCGACAGGGATTCTCCTACGAGCAGTACTTC. Translated: CASSLGRQGFSYEQYF. The variable domain in full, with the rest retrieved from reference TRBV11-2 and TRBJ2-7, is EAGVAQSPRYKIIEKRQSVAFWCNPISGHATLYWYQQILGQGPKLLIQFQNNGVVDDSQLPKDRFSAERLKGVDSTLKIQPAKLEDSAVYLCASSLGRQGFSYEQYFGPGTRLTVT.

The chain combines TRBV6-5 with TRBJ2-2, with D tentatively TRBD2 (6 bases). Deletions cut 1 base from V and 7 bases from J, with 10 bases between. The CDR3 contains 14 residues. Germline-derived CDR1 and CDR2 are MNHEY and SVGAGI. CDR3 coding DNA: TGTGCCAGCAGTTACTTACTAGCTGGCGGGGAGCTGTTTTTT. As protein: CASSYLLAGGELFF.

The V gene is TRBV29-1, the J gene TRBJ2-3, with D perhaps matching TRBD2 (7 bases). V was trimmed by 7 bases and J by 0 bases, leaving 14 bases between them. The CDR3 is made up of 14 amino acids. Germline V CDR1 and CDR2: SQVTM, ANQGSEA. CDR3 sequence: CSARRGASTDTQYF. For the CDR3, the DNA is TGCAGCGCCAGACGGGGGGCCAGCACAGATACGCAGTATTTT.

Ten or more counts support this clone. V usage is TRBV7-2 and J usage is TRBJ1-4; TRBD1 agrees at 11 bases. Losses at the gene ends were 5 bases for V and 7 bases for J; bases not matched to a gene: 6. Germline CDR1 and CDR2: SGHTA and FQGNSA. This CDR3 spans 15 amino acids. DNA for the CDR3: TGTGCCAGCAGCGCGGACAGGGGGCGCAGTGAAAAACTGTTTTTT. This codes for CASSADRGRSEKLFF. Complete variable domain (other parts from reference TRBV7-2 and TRBJ1-4): GAGVSQSPSNKVTEKGKDVELRCDPISGHTALYWYRQSLGQGLEFLIYFQGNSAPDKSGLPSDRFSAERTGGSVSTLTIQRTQQEDSAVYLCASSADRGRSEKLFFGSGTQLSVL.

This clone came up a few times. The V gene is TRBV7-3, the J gene TRBJ2-1; tentatively, D is TRBD2 (6 bases). The CDR3 loop spans 14 amino acids. V lost 3 bases, J lost 6 bases, and 12 bases lay in between. In germline, CDR1 is SGHTA, CDR2 FQGTGA. The CDR3 region has the DNA TGTGCCAGCAGCTTGGGCGGGGTAGTCAATGAGCAGTTCTTC. Its translation is CASSLGGVVNEQFF.

This rearrangement joins TRBV4-3 to TRBJ2-3; no reliable D call. V lost 0 bases and J 6 bases, leaving 7 bases between the germline ends. Germline values: CDR1 LGHNA, CDR2 YSLEER. The CDR3 loop spans 13 amino acids. The CDR3 loop is CASSQERWDTQYF. The CDR3 region has the DNA TGCGCCAGCAGCCAAGAAAGGTGGGATACGCAGTATTTT.